This section outlines one T cell receptor (beta chain) sequence together with its context. Its cognate antigen is unknown. Sequencing used immunoSEQ multiplex PCR; TCRdb keeps in-frame clones, though not all of them. This table holds about 680,000 clones, about 92% found once. Germline CDR1 and CDR2: SQVTM and ANQGSEA. The trim removed 3 bases at V and 7 bases at J, leaving 14 bases unmatched. The CDR3 totals 16 residues. This specimen comes from a study of shared clonotypes between healthy human individuals. Findings and limits, study-wide: Sequencing of the sorted subsets was shown by rarefaction to be incomplete despite large depth.

CD45RO-negative, CCR7-positively selected cells formed the naive CD8 fraction, excluding terminally differentiated effector memory CD45RA+ cells. This receptor was obtained from a man aged 25-45 years in good health. This chain uses TRBV29-1 with TRBJ2-1; 8 positions match TRBD2. The specimen was naive CD8+ T cells sorted from blood. Here the CDR3 DNA reads TGCAGCGTTGAGGTACCCGGGACTAGACACTTGAATGAGCAGTTCTTC. It encodes CSVEVPGTRHLNEQFF.